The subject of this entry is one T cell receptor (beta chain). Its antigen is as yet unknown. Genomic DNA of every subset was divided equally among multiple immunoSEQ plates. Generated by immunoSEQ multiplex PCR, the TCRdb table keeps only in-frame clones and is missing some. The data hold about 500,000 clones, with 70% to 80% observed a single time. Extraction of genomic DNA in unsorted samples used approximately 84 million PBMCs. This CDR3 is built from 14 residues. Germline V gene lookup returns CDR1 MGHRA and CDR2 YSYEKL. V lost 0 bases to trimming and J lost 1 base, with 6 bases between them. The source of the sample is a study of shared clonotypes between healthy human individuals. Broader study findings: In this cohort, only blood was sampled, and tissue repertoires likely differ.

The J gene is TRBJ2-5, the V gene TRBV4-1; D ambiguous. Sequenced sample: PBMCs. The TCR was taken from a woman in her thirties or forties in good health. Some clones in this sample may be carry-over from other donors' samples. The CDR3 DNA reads TGCGCCAGCAGCCAAGATTGGGGCCAAGAGACCCAGTACTTC. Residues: CASSQDWGQETQYF.